This record concerns one T cell receptor (beta chain) sequence. TEMRA cells were FACS-enriched, with CD8+ and CD4+ T cells isolated negatively. The source of the sample is a study of CD8 T cells in Susac syndrome. It was with random hexamers that about 0.45 to 1 ug RNA was reverse transcribed. Across 54 Vbeta and 13 Jbeta, TCR beta CDR3 was amplified with immunoSEQ multiplex PCR. TCRdb independently ran MiXCR on the immunoSEQ multiplex PCR reads; one entry per CDR3 protein. The table shows approximately 150,000 distinct CDR3 sequences, with roughly 94% occurring only once. Trimming took 4 bases from V and 8 from J, leaving 20 bases between them. Per the germline V gene, CDR1 is MNHEY and CDR2 is SVGAGI. This CDR3 region has 15 residues.

The sequenced material came from CD4+ T cells from PBMCs. The clonotype originates from a human donor in good health. The rearrangement joins TRBV6-5 to TRBJ1-2; weak D call: TRBD1 (5 bases). CDR3 coding DNA: TGTGCCAGCAGTTTGTTCCAGGGTGGATTGGGGGGCTACACCTTC. Protein sequence: CASSLFQGGLGGYTF.